These 21 T cell receptor beta chains share one sample of origin, sequenced in a study of blood T cell repertoires in COVID-19. This table comes from immunoSEQ multiplex PCR, and its TCRdb copy is limited to in-frame clones, with some not included. The sample includes under 150,000 clones, more than 75% of them seen just once. The sample was peripheral blood. Receptors were obtained from a man aged 60 to 75 with COVID-19, enrolled during active disease.

The rearrangement links TRBV12-5 to TRBJ1-5; no definite D call. V was pared by 7 bases and J by 7 bases, with 11 bases between. The CDR3 is 12 residues long. Germline loops: CDR1 LGHNT, CDR2 FRNRAP. CDR3 region: CASARGVQPQHF. DNA of the CDR3: TGTGCTAGTGCCCGGGGAGTGCAGCCCCAGCATTTT.

The CDR3 DNA reads TGTGCCAGCAGTCGTACTATGACTGAAGCTTTCTTT. This codes for CASSRTMTEAFF. This chain joins TRBV7-2 and TRBJ1-1; D unclear. V lost 6 bases and J lost 5, with 10 bases in between. This CDR3 has 12 residues. CDR1 and CDR2 from the germline V gene are SGHTA and FQGNSA.

The rearrangement joins TRBV5-1 to TRBJ1-1; TRBD1 is a possible D gene (5 bases). This CDR3 is 13 amino acids long. Trimming took off 4 bases at V and 3 bases at J, with 10 bases between the two ends. Germline values: CDR1 SGHRS, CDR2 YFSETQ. Here the CDR3 reads CASSPGTDTEAFF. The CDR3 region has the DNA TGCGCCAGCAGCCCCGGGACTGACACTGAAGCTTTCTTT.

The chain carries TRBV6-4 and TRBJ1-1; no clear D gene. V was trimmed by 5 bases and J by 1 base, leaving 8 bases between them. CDR3 size: 13 residues. Germline CDR1 MRHNA, CDR2 SNTAGT. Here the CDR3 reads CASSMTQNTEAFF. CDR3 in DNA: TGTGCCAGCAGTATGACACAGAACACTGAAGCTTTCTTT.

This clone appeared a few times. V is TRBV7-9 and J is TRBJ2-3; D possibly corresponds to TRBD2 (5 bases). The germline V gene encodes CDR1 SEHNR and CDR2 FQNEAQ (reference sequence). This CDR3 has 12 amino acids. Between the trimmed V and J ends, which lost 5 bases and 4 bases, there was a span of 7 bases. CDR3: CASSPEADTQYF. In nucleotides, the CDR3 is TGTGCCAGCAGCCCGGAGGCAGATACGCAGTATTTT. Full variable domain (outside the CDR3, taken from reference TRBV7-9 and TRBJ2-3): DTGVSQNPRHKITKRGQNVTFRCDPISEHNRLYWYRQTLGQGPEFLTYFQNEAQLEKSRLLSDRFSAERPKGSFSTLEIQRTEQGDSAMYLCASSPEADTQYFGPGTRLTVL.

The chain joins TRBV7-9 to TRBJ2-2; D is perhaps TRBD2 (5 bases). CDR3 length: 13 residues. CDR1 is SEHNR and CDR2 is FQNEAQ in the germline V gene (reference sequence). The V and J ends lost 1 base and 6 bases respectively, with 6 bases between them. CDR3 amino acids: CASSLVEAGELFF. The CDR3 nucleotides read TGTGCCAGCAGCTTAGTGGAGGCCGGGGAGCTGTTTTTT.

The chain combines TRBV6-5 with TRBJ2-1; 9 bases match TRBD2. Germline values: CDR1 MNHEY, CDR2 SVGAGI. Trimming took 7 bases from V and 5 from J; bases not matched to a gene: 6. This CDR3 spans 14 amino acids. The CDR3 region has the DNA TGTGCCAGCACTTTAGCGGGAGTTAACAATGAGCAGTTCTTC. It translates to CASTLAGVNNEQFF.

The chain has TRBV12-3 or TRBV12-4 and TRBJ1-2, with D perhaps matching TRBD1 (5 bases). V was trimmed by 3 bases and J by 8 bases, leaving 13 bases between them. The CDR3 totals 13 residues. The CDR3 spells CASSLVGDEGYTF. The CDR3 bases are TGTGCCAGCAGTTTGGTAGGGGATGAGGGCTACACCTTC.

The CDR3 region has the DNA TGTGCCACCAAAAACACAGGGCACGAGCAGTACTTC. It encodes CATKNTGHEQYF. V gene TRBV15 combines with J gene TRBJ2-7; a possible D gene is TRBD1 (6 bases). Germline V CDR1 and CDR2: LNHNV, YYDKDF (reference sequence). CDR3 length equals 12 residues. V was cut by 7 bases and J by 5 bases, with 12 bases left in between.

This clone appeared a single time. The CDR3 reads CASVLSRGGINQPQHF. The CDR3 DNA sequence: TGTGCTAGTGTTTTAAGCAGGGGTGGTATCAATCAGCCCCAGCATTTT. The chain has TRBV12-5 and TRBJ1-5; D possibly corresponds to TRBD1 (6 bases). V lost 7 bases and J lost 3, with 19 bases in between. Germline CDR1 and CDR2: LGHNT and FRNRAP. This CDR3 is built from 16 residues. The variable domain in full, with the rest retrieved from reference TRBV12-5 and TRBJ1-5, is DARVTQTPRHKVTEMGQEVTMRCQPILGHNTVFWYRQTMMQGLELLAYFRNRAPLDDSGMPKDRFSAEMPDATLATLKIQPSEPRDSAVYFCASVLSRGGINQPQHFGDGTRLSIL.

The sample holds a few counts of this clone. The rearrangement uses TRBV29-1 and TRBJ1-2; 11 bases are a match to TRBD1. V lost 7 bases, J lost 4 bases, and 14 bases stayed unmatched. Germline CDR1 and CDR2: SQVTM and ANQGSEA. The CDR3 consists of 16 residues. CDR3 nucleotides: TGCAGCGGTTCCGGGACAGGGGGGATTAGCGGCTATGGCTACACCTTC. Protein product: CSGSGTGGISGYGYTF.

This chain connects TRBV7-3 to TRBJ2-3; 12 bases map to TRBD2. Germline trimming cut 2 bases from V and 5 bases from J; bases unmatched to any gene: 2. The CDR3 is 15 residues long. The germline CDR1 and CDR2 sequences are SGHTA and FQGTGA. For the CDR3, the DNA is TGTGCCAGCAGCTTACTAGCGGGAGGGAGAGATACGCAGTATTTT. Translating gives CASSLLAGGRDTQYF.

The CDR3 coding sequence is TGTGCCAGCTCACCAAGGGGGACAGCGACCGCCGGGGAGCTGTTTTTT. Its protein is CASSPRGTATAGELFF. J is TRBJ2-2 and V is TRBV18; 7 positions agree with TRBD1. CDR1 and CDR2 (germline): KGHSH, LQKENI. Trimming cost V 2 bases and J 6 bases; bases outside gene matches: 9. The length of the CDR3 is 16 residues.

The J gene is TRBJ2-7, the V gene TRBV2; D perhaps matches TRBD1 (5 bases). The length of the CDR3 is 13 residues. The ends were cut back, 6 bases at V and 3 bases at J, with 12 bases in the middle. Germline V CDR1 and CDR2: SNHLY, FYNNEI. The CDR3 DNA reads as TGTGCCAGCAGACCCACAGGAGACTACGAGCAGTACTTC. It translates to CASRPTGDYEQYF. Looking up the rest from reference TRBV2 and TRBJ2-7 gives the full variable domain: EPEVTQTPSHQVTQMGQEVILRCVPISNHLYFYWYRQILGQKVEFLVSFYNNEISEKSEIFDDQFSVERPDGSNFTLKIRSTKLEDSAMYFCASRPTGDYEQYFGPGTRLTVT.

The chain has TRBV19 and TRBJ1-5; tentative D call: TRBD1 (6 bases). The CDR3 contains 14 residues. Germline assignment: CDR1 LNHDA and CDR2 SQIVND (reference sequence). The V gene lost 1 base and the J gene lost 3 bases, with 7 bases spanning the gap. The chain's CDR3 is CASSIGDNNQPQHF. The CDR3 DNA sequence: TGTGCCAGTAGTATAGGGGACAACAATCAGCCCCAGCATTTT.

This clone was detected only a few times. Here the CDR3 DNA reads TGTGCCAGCAGCTTAGATAGCTCTGGAAACACCATATATTTT. Its translation is CASSLDSSGNTIYF. The chain recombines TRBV11-2 with TRBJ1-3; D uncertain. The V gene lost 0 bases and the J gene lost 0 bases, with 3 bases spanning the gap. CDR3 length: 14 amino acids. Germline loops: CDR1 SGHAT, CDR2 FQNNGV.

The chain couples TRBV30 to TRBJ1-2, with TRBD1 matching over 7 bases. With V trimmed by 3 bases and J by 4 bases, 8 bases remained unmatched. Per the germline V gene, CDR1 is GTSNPN and CDR2 is SVGIG (reference sequence). The length of the CDR3 is 14 residues. CDR3 protein: CAWRAKGTAYGYTF. In DNA form, the CDR3 reads TGTGCCTGGAGAGCAAAGGGGACAGCCTATGGCTACACCTTC.

This clone is a singleton in its sample. The CDR3 reads CASSQARGHNEKLFF. The DNA for the CDR3 is TGTGCCAGCAGCCAAGCCAGGGGGCACAATGAAAAACTGTTTTTT. This chain links TRBV3-1 (or the pseudogene TRBV3-2) with TRBJ1-4, with TRBD1 identical over 8 bases. The length of the CDR3 is 15 residues. CDR1 and CDR2 from the germline V gene are LGHDT and YNNKEL (reference sequence). Trimming at V came to 1 base and at J to 5 bases, leaving 3 bases not matched to a gene.

The chain employs TRBV28 and TRBJ2-2, with 12 bases aligning to TRBD2. V trimming: 1 base; J trimming: 2 bases; junction bases outside the gene matches: 5. The CDR3 totals 18 residues. The germline CDR1 and CDR2 sequences are MDHEN and SYDVKM. The CDR3 spells CASSLLGGLAGNTGELFF. The CDR3, as DNA: TGTGCCAGCAGTTTATTGGGGGGACTAGCGGGTAACACCGGGGAGCTGTTTTTT.

The V and J genes are TRBV27 and TRBJ1-6; D ambiguous. Trimming removed 6 bases from V and 4 bases from J, with 13 bases in between. Germline values: CDR1 MNHEY, CDR2 SMNVEV (reference sequence). This CDR3 region has 15 residues. CDR3 loop: CASRPTFLYNSPLHF. In DNA, the CDR3 is TGTGCCAGCAGGCCGACATTTTTATATAATTCACCCCTCCACTTT.

This clone was observed once. This chain's CDR3 is CASSQTSAGSGELFF. DNA for the CDR3: TGTGCCAGCAGCCAAACTAGCGCGGGTAGCGGGGAGCTGTTTTTT. The J gene is TRBJ2-2, the V gene TRBV3-1 (or the pseudogene TRBV3-2), with TRBD2 matching over 7 bases. The CDR3 has 15 amino acids. Germline V gene data show CDR1 as LGHDT and CDR2 as YNNKEL (reference sequence). V dropped 2 bases and J dropped 7; count of bases not matched to a gene: 7.